The 25 T cell receptor beta chains below were found in one sample sequenced in a study of cytomegalovirus exposure and HLA in healthy donors. PCR amplification relied on 60 Vbeta primers (plus 13 Jbeta primers). Produced via immunoSEQ multiplex PCR; TCRdb's table is partial and in-frame only. Among 200,000 to 250,000 clones listed, more than 60% were seen once. The sample comprised PBMCs. The receptors stem from a man between 50 and 59 years old in good health and CMV-seronegative.

This chain uses TRBV4-1 with TRBJ2-5, with 7 bases that match TRBD1. Unmatched junction bases numbered 9, after V lost 3 bases and J lost 5 bases. The germline CDR1 and CDR2 sequences are MGHRA and YSYEKL. The CDR3 covers 15 residues. In nucleotides, the CDR3 is TGCGCCAGCAGCCAGGGGGACAGCCCCGTGGAGACCCAGTACTTC. Its protein product is CASSQGDSPVETQYF.

V usage is TRBV14 and J usage is TRBJ2-7; TRBD2 might be the D (7 bases). Trimming took off 0 bases at V and 3 bases at J, with 18 bases between the two ends. CDR3 length: 17 residues. Germline V gives CDR1 SGHDN, CDR2 FVKESK. CDR3 DNA: TGTGCCAGCAGCCAAGAAGGGAGGGGGATGCCCTACTACGAGCAGTACTTC. Translated, it gives CASSQEGRGMPYYEQYF. Complete variable domain (other parts from reference TRBV14 and TRBJ2-7): EAGVTQFPSHSVIEKGQTVTLRCDPISGHDNLYWYRRVMGKEIKFLLHFVKESKQDESGMPNNRFLAERTGGTYSTLKVQPAELEDSGVYFCASSQEGRGMPYYEQYFGPGTRLTVT.

This clone has more than one count but fewer than ten. The rearrangement joins TRBV5-6 to TRBJ1-1; 7 bases are a match to TRBD1. With 2 bases clipped from V and 4 bases from J, the junction kept 5 bases outside the gene matches. The CDR3 is 14 residues long. Germline V gene sequence: CDR1 SGHDT, CDR2 YYEEEE. In DNA, the CDR3 is TGTGCCAGCAGCTTAAGGGGGCTGGGCACTGAAGCTTTCTTT. Its translation is CASSLRGLGTEAFF. The variable domain in full, with the rest retrieved from reference TRBV5-6 and TRBJ1-1, is DAGVTQSPTHLIKTRGQQVTLRCSPKSGHDTVSWYQQALGQGPQFIFQYYEEEERQRGNFPDRFSGHQFPNYSSELNVNALLLGDSALYLCASSLRGLGTEAFFGQGTRLTVV.

V and J are TRBV11-2 and TRBJ2-1; 12 bases are a match to TRBD2. Germline values: CDR1 SGHAT, CDR2 FQNNGV. The junction had 3 bases not matched to a gene; V was cut back by 0 bases and J by 6 bases. The CDR3 extends over 16 amino acids. The CDR3 nucleotides read TGTGCCAGCAGCTTAGAACTAGCGGGAGGAAGCAATGAGCAGTTCTTC. Its translation: CASSLELAGGSNEQFF.

The chain couples TRBV28 to TRBJ2-5; no clear D. Near its end, the DNA agrees better with TRBJ2-7, so the J call may be wrong. This CDR3 comprises 14 residues. Germline CDR1 and CDR2: MDHEN and SYDVKM. The CDR3 spells CASSLLSNSYEQYF. In DNA, the CDR3 is TGTGCCAGCAGTTTATTGTCCAATTCCTACGAGCAGTACTTC.

This clone turned up a few times. The gene calls are TRBV30 and TRBJ2-7; a weak D match, TRBD2 (5 bases). Trimming removed 0 bases at V and 0 bases at J, with 12 bases between. Germline V gene sequence: CDR1 GTSNPN, CDR2 SVGIG (reference sequence). This CDR3 spans 15 amino acids. The CDR3 nucleotides read TGTGCCTGGAGTGTTCCCGGGGTGAGCTCCTACGAGCAGTACTTC. This translates into CAWSVPGVSSYEQYF. The entire variable domain, with the rest obtained from reference TRBV30 and TRBJ2-7, is as follows: SQTIHQWPATLVQPVGSPLSLECTVEGTSNPNLYWYRQAAGRGLQLLFYSVGIGQISSEVPQNLSASRPQDRQFILSSKKLLLSDSGFYLCAWSVPGVSSYEQYFGPGTRLTVT.

The genes are TRBV9 and TRBJ2-4, with D maybe TRBD2 (5 bases). CDR1 SGDLS and CDR2 YYNGEE come from the germline V gene. This CDR3 is 14 amino acids long. V was pared by 2 bases and J by 8 bases, with 14 bases between. The CDR3 protein is CASSVRDTRDIQYF. The CDR3 bases are TGTGCCAGCAGCGTCCGGGATACTAGGGACATTCAGTACTTC.

The chain links TRBV5-8 to TRBJ1-5; 8 nucleotides agree with TRBD1. Germline V gene lookup returns CDR1 SGHTS and CDR2 YDEGEE. The CDR3 runs 15 residues. V gave up 2 bases and J gave up 7 bases; unmatched junction bases: 8. The CDR3 region is CASSLHGQGGQPQHF. The CDR3 DNA reads TGTGCCAGCAGCTTACACGGACAGGGAGGGCAGCCCCAGCATTTT.

The chain is built from TRBV10-1 and TRBJ2-2; 8 bases agree with TRBD1. Germline V lookup: CDR1 WNHNN, CDR2 SYGVQD (reference sequence). The CDR3 contains 14 residues. Unmatched junction bases numbered 2, after V lost 2 bases and J lost 6 bases. Here the CDR3 reads CASSEGQGPGELFF. The CDR3 DNA reads TGCGCCAGCAGTGAGGGACAGGGCCCCGGGGAGCTGTTTTTT.

The chain is built from TRBV5-1 and TRBJ2-1, with 11 nucleotides matching TRBD2. This CDR3 has 15 amino acids. Losses at the gene ends were 1 base for V and 5 bases for J; bases not matched to a gene: 2. Germline V CDR1 and CDR2: SGHRS, YFSETQ. The CDR3 DNA reads TGCGCCAGCAGCTTGTTAGCGGGAGGGAACAATGAGCAGTTCTTC. It is translated as CASSLLAGGNNEQFF.

The CDR3 coding sequence is TGCAGCGTTGGAGACAGTGAAGCTTTCTTT. Translating it yields CSVGDSEAFF. This chain links TRBV29-1 with TRBJ1-1; maybe TRBD1 (5 bases). Germline V gene lookup returns CDR1 SQVTM and CDR2 ANQGSEA. Trimming shortened V by 4 bases and J by 7 bases, and 7 bases separated the two germline ends. The CDR3 consists of 10 residues.

This clone was seen a single time. The genes are TRBV27 and TRBJ2-2; no firm D call. Germline CDR1 is MNHEY and CDR2 is SMNVEV (reference sequence). V was cut by 8 bases and J by 5 bases, with 15 bases left in between. The CDR3 is made up of 14 amino acids. In nucleotides, the CDR3 is TGTGCCAGCCGCCGGGTAGTTTCGACCGGGGAGCTGTTTTTT. Protein sequence: CASRRVVSTGELFF.

This clone is a singleton in its sample. DNA of the CDR3: TGTGCCAGCAAACACAGGGTTATCGCAGATACGCAGTATTTT. Its translation is CASKHRVIADTQYF. V usage is TRBV6-1 and J usage is TRBJ2-3, with D maybe TRBD1 (6 bases). CDR1 and CDR2 (germline): MNHNS, SASEGT. V lost 7 bases and J lost 4, with 15 bases in between. CDR3 length equals 14 residues.

This sequence joins TRBV9 and TRBJ2-3; the match to TRBD2 covers 11 bases. Trimming took 0 bases from V and 4 from J; bases not matched to a gene: 4. There are 16 residues in the CDR3. Germline values: CDR1 SGDLS, CDR2 YYNGEE. Here the CDR3 DNA reads TGTGCCAGCAGCGTAGAAAAACTAGCGGGAGCAGATACGCAGTATTTT. Amino acid sequence: CASSVEKLAGADTQYF. The complete variable domain, with remaining parts taken from reference TRBV9 and TRBJ2-3, reads DSGVTQTPKHLITATGQRVTLRCSPRSGDLSVYWYQQSLDQGLQFLIQYYNGEERAKGNILERFSAQQFPDLHSELNLSSLELGDSALYFCASSVEKLAGADTQYFGPGTRLTVL.

V usage is TRBV5-1 and J usage is TRBJ2-5; D gene uncertain. Trimming pared 4 bases from V and 7 bases from J, leaving 17 bases between. In germline, CDR1 is SGHRS, CDR2 YFSETQ. The CDR3 sequence is 14 residues long. CDR3 sequence reads: CASSPISNSGTQYF. As DNA, the CDR3 is TGCGCCAGCAGCCCAATTTCAAATTCGGGGACCCAGTACTTC.

The rearrangement uses TRBV5-8 and TRBJ2-1, with 16 bases aligning to TRBD2. The V segment lost 4 bases and the J segment 5 bases; nucleotides outside the gene matches: 6. CDR1 and CDR2 (germline): SGHTS, YDEGEE. The CDR3 extends over 17 amino acids. The CDR3 protein is CASSKGTSGRVDNEQFF. The CDR3 region has the DNA TGTGCCAGCAGCAAAGGGACTAGCGGGAGGGTCGACAATGAGCAGTTCTTC.

The J gene is TRBJ1-5, the V gene TRBV5-8, with D unclear. This CDR3 has 15 amino acids. The germline V gene has CDR1 SGHTS and CDR2 YDEGEE. V dropped 0 bases and J dropped 6 bases, with 13 bases sitting between them. The CDR3 is CASSLGRVRGQPQHF. CDR3 DNA: TGTGCCAGCAGCTTGGGGAGGGTCCGGGGTCAGCCCCAGCATTTT.

This sequence joins TRBV15 and TRBJ2-7; D unresolved. Germline V gene sequence: CDR1 LNHNV, CDR2 YYDKDF (reference sequence). Trimming removed 0 bases at V and 5 bases at J, with 5 bases between. This CDR3 is built from 12 residues. Here the CDR3 DNA reads TGTGCCACCAGCAGAGATGCGGACGAGCAGTACTTC. It translates to CATSRDADEQYF.

The V gene is TRBV4-1, the J gene TRBJ1-4, with a possible D match to TRBD1 (6 bases). Germline values: CDR1 MGHRA, CDR2 YSYEKL. V was clipped by 0 bases and J by 4 bases, with 12 bases between them. The CDR3 has 16 amino acids. For the CDR3, the DNA is TGCGCCAGCAGCCAAGATCACAGGGTCGTTAATGAAAAACTGTTTTTT. Encoded protein: CASSQDHRVVNEKLFF.

V and J are TRBV18 and TRBJ1-5; weak D call: TRBD1 (5 bases). The CDR3 has 16 residues. Trimming removed 3 bases from V and 5 bases from J, with 17 bases in between. Germline V gene data show CDR1 as KGHSH and CDR2 as LQKENI. The CDR3 loop reads CASSPAAGGGDQPQHF. In nucleotides, the CDR3 is TGTGCCAGCTCACCGGCGGCGGGCGGGGGGGATCAGCCCCAGCATTTT.

This clone was recorded only once. The chain recombines TRBV5-8 with TRBJ2-7; D is possibly TRBD1 (6 bases). Between the trimmed V and J ends, which lost 0 bases and 5 bases, there was a span of 9 bases. CDR3 length equals 13 residues. Per germline, CDR1 SGHTS and CDR2 YDEGEE. The CDR3 DNA follows: TGTGCCAGCAGCTTGGCAGGGGTCCACGAGCAGTACTTC. Translation: CASSLAGVHEQYF.

This clone is a singleton in its sample. The gene calls are TRBV7-2 and TRBJ2-3; a possible D gene is TRBD2 (6 bases). CDR3 length: 16 residues. The V and J ends lost 1 base and 2 bases respectively, with 13 bases between them. Germline V gives CDR1 SGHTA, CDR2 FQGNSA. In nucleotides, the CDR3 is TGTGCCAGCAGCTTAGGTATTAGCGGAAACACAGATACGCAGTATTTT. Translating gives CASSLGISGNTDTQYF. Combining the CDR3 with reference TRBV7-2 and TRBJ2-3 gives the whole variable domain GAGVSQSPSNKVTEKGKDVELRCDPISGHTALYWYRQSLGQGLEFLIYFQGNSAPDKSGLPSDRFSAERTGGSVSTLTIQRTQQEDSAVYLCASSLGISGNTDTQYFGPGTRLTVL.

The chain links TRBV10-3 to TRBJ2-7; 12 bases align to TRBD2. Germline V gene lookup returns CDR1 ENHRY and CDR2 SYGVKD. CDR3 size: 15 residues. The trim removed 2 bases at V and 6 bases at J, leaving 5 bases unmatched. In nucleotides, the CDR3 is TGTGCCATCAGTGAGAACTCTAGCGGGAGGGTCGAGCAGTACTTC. Translating gives CAISENSSGRVEQYF.

V is TRBV7-2 and J is TRBJ1-2; TRBD1 matches at 7 bases. Germline V gene sequence: CDR1 SGHTA, CDR2 FQGNSA. CDR3 length: 14 residues. V shed 4 bases and J 3 bases; nucleotides not matched to a gene: 5. The DNA of the CDR3 is TGTGCCAGCAGCTCTCGACAGGGCCACTATGGCTACACCTTC. Residues: CASSSRQGHYGYTF.

The table lists this clone with a few counts. The gene calls are TRBV7-2 and TRBJ1-2; 7 nucleotides line up with TRBD1. The CDR3 is made up of 15 amino acids. CDR1 SGHTA and CDR2 FQGNSA come from the germline V gene. Germline trimming cut 4 bases from V and 4 bases from J; bases unmatched to any gene: 9. In DNA, the CDR3 is TGTGCCAGCAGCTCCAACAGGGGTCCGGGCTATGGCTACACCTTC. Encoded protein: CASSSNRGPGYGYTF.